The sequence of this TCR beta chain was determined in a study of blood T cell repertoires in COVID-19. Whole-study context: Samples came from the United States, Italy and Spain, spanning acute and convalescent COVID-19. T cells, B-cell-depleted T cells, or PBMCs provided the cDNA or gDNA that served as material.

Trimming at V came to 4 bases and at J to 5 bases, leaving 5 bases not matched to a gene. The CDR3 contains 14 residues. The germline gives CDR1 SGHRS, CDR2 YFSETQ. Original analysis: Amplification of reference gene primers provided the estimated nucleated cell counts. TCRdb keeps only in-frame clones here, not all; method: immunoSEQ multiplex PCR. V, J and clone size are those of that table, while D and trimming were read from the DNA. The data show 100,000 to 110,000 clones, with around 85% seen just once and more than 10% held by the top ten. This chain uses TRBV5-1 with TRBJ2-3; 9 nucleotides line up with TRBD1. The clonotype was recovered from a human donor in a cohort sampled during active COVID-19. Sequencing was done on a sample of peripheral blood. This CDR3 is CASSRTGAEDTQYF. CDR3 bases: TGCGCCAGCAGCCGGACAGGGGCGGAAGATACGCAGTATTTT. Supplemented by reference TRBV5-1 and TRBJ2-3, the full variable domain reads KAGVTQTPRYLIKTRGQQVTLSCSPISGHRSVSWYQQTPGQGLQFLFEYFSETQRNKGNFPGRFSGRQFSNSRSEMNVSTLELGDSALYLCASSRTGAEDTQYFGPGTRLTVL.